What follows describes a single T cell receptor beta chain. Its antigen is currently unknown. The entry originates in a study of cytomegalovirus exposure and HLA in healthy donors. Study-wide context: The Caucasian-associated ancestry cluster contained about 80% of the approximately 390 genotyped donors. Findings of the study overall: Earlier analysis found most TCR beta V segments productive about 87% or about 30% of the time. Cytomegalovirus association was assigned to about 150 TCR beta chains. Versus the approximately 700-donor mean, an Asian-associated ancestry cluster reportedly showed fewer N-insertions in a later analysis.

Per germline, CDR1 SGHVS and CDR2 FNYEAQ. Trimming shortened V by 1 base and J by 0 bases, and 9 bases separated the two germline ends. This CDR3 is 15 amino acids long. It was with 60 Vbeta and 13 Jbeta primers that the PCR ran. Repertoires were generated with immunoSEQ multiplex PCR, while TCRdb's copy carries only in-frame clones and drops some. Here the sample spans about 190,000 clones, 74% being singletons. This receptor was identified in a young woman in good health and CMV-seropositive. The sequencing sample was made of PBMCs. The chain employs TRBV7-6 and TRBJ2-5; D is uncertain. This CDR3 reads CASSLGLGYQETQYF. In DNA form, the CDR3 reads TGTGCCAGCAGCTTAGGTCTTGGCTACCAAGAGACCCAGTACTTC.